Shown below are 6 T cell receptor beta chains from a single sample sequenced in a study of shared clonotypes between healthy human individuals. Only in-frame clones appear in the TCRdb table, and some are missing; sequencing was by immunoSEQ multiplex PCR. The data contain roughly 2,000,000 clones, over 85% of them singletons. CD45RO-negative CD8 cells positively selected for CCR7 made up the naive population, which excluded terminally differentiated effector memory CD45RA+ cells. The sample comprised naive CD8+ T cells sorted from blood. Source of these receptors: a man between 18 and 35 years old in good health.

The rearrangement joins TRBV20-1 to TRBJ2-3; D ambiguous. Germline lookup yields CDR1 DFQATT and CDR2 SNEGSKA (reference sequence). The CDR3 spans 11 residues. Trimming cost V 6 bases and J 2 bases, with 6 bases left between them. The CDR3, as DNA: TGCAGTGCGGGTCCCACAGATACGCAGTATTTT. Protein product: CSAGPTDTQYF.

This rearrangement joins TRBV27 to TRBJ2-5; D remains unclear. The CDR3 spans 18 residues. Germline V gene lookup returns CDR1 MNHEY and CDR2 SMNVEV (reference sequence). Trimming took 1 base from V and 3 from J, leaving 21 bases between them. The CDR3, as DNA: TGTGCCAGCAGTTTATTCGGCCCCGATACGGTCTCCGAAGAGACCCAGTACTTC. Translation: CASSLFGPDTVSEETQYF.

The chain couples TRBV6-5 to TRBJ2-2, with 9 bases matching TRBD2. This CDR3 is 15 amino acids long. The junction had 3 bases not matched to a gene; V was cut back by 4 bases and J by 3 bases. CDR1 MNHEY and CDR2 SVGAGI come from the germline V gene. CDR3 residues: CASSWLAGDTGELFF. As DNA, the CDR3 is TGTGCCAGCAGTTGGTTAGCGGGAGACACCGGGGAGCTGTTTTTT.

The chain joins TRBV6-1 to TRBJ2-1; TRBD1 agrees at 7 bases. Germline V gene data show CDR1 as MNHNS and CDR2 as SASEGT. V dropped 7 bases and J dropped 4; count of bases not matched to a gene: 7. This CDR3 comprises 14 residues. In DNA, the CDR3 is TGTGCCAGCACTGGGGACAGAAAATACAATGAGCAGTTCTTC. Encoded protein: CASTGDRKYNEQFF.

The chain carries TRBV28 and TRBJ2-2; 9 bases agree with TRBD1. The germline CDR1 and CDR2 sequences are MDHEN and SYDVKM. CDR3 size: 16 residues. Trimming removed 6 bases from V and 1 base from J; junction bases left unmatched: 6. The CDR3 protein is CASRQRQGENTGELFF. In DNA, the CDR3 is TGTGCCAGCAGACAACGACAGGGGGAGAACACCGGGGAGCTGTTTTTT.

About this clone: Other DNA sequences in the sample encode the same CDR3. The chain carries TRBV7-3 and TRBJ2-3; D is unclear. Trimming took off 5 bases at V and 0 bases at J, with 6 bases between the two ends. In germline, CDR1 is SGHTA, CDR2 FQGTGA. The CDR3 has 13 amino acids. The CDR3 loop reads CASSPPSTDTQYF. In DNA form, the CDR3 reads TGTGCCAGCAGCCCGCCTAGCACAGATACGCAGTATTTT.